Described below is a single T cell receptor beta chain sequence and its context. The record originates from a study of cytomegalovirus exposure and HLA in healthy donors. In germline, CDR1 is SGHRS, CDR2 YFSETQ. V lost 5 bases, J lost 9 bases, and 18 bases lay in between. The CDR3 covers 14 residues. Clones were sequenced by immunoSEQ multiplex PCR, and TCRdb holds only the in-frame ones, with some missing. The repertoire consists of some 140,000 clones, with around four fifths occurring once and the leading ten covering less than 35%. The sequenced material came from PBMCs. This TCR came from a man aged 25-45 years in good health and CMV-seropositive. This chain connects TRBV5-1 to TRBJ2-1; D remains unclear. Written as DNA, the CDR3 is TGCGCCAGCAGGCTCGCCCCCGGTGATGGTGAGCAGTTCTTC. Its protein product is CASRLAPGDGEQFF.